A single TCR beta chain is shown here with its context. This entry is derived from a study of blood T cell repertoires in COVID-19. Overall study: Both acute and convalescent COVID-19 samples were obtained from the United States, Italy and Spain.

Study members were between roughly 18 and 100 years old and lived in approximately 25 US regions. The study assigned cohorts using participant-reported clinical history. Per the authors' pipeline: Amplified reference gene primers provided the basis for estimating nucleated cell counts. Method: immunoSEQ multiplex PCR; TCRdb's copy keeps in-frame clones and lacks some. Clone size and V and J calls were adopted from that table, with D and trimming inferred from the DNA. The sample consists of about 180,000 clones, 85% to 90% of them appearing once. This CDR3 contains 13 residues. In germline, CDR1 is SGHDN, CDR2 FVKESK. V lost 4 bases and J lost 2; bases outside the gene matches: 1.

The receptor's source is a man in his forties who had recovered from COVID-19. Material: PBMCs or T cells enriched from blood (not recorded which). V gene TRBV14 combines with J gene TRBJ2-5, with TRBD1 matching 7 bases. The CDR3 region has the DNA TGTGCCAGCAGCCGGGACAGTCAAGAGACCCAGTACTTC. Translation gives CASSRDSQETQYF.